This T cell receptor beta chain was found in a study of regulatory T cells in long-lasting Graves disease (dated by TCRdb to 2020 to 2023). For the study in its entirety: Newly diagnosed Graves' disease patients had taken antithyroid drugs for less than 3 months. Persistent Graves' disease patients were compared with newly diagnosed Graves' disease patients by peripheral blood TCR sequencing and RNA sequencing. The study was registered as a clinical trial and conducted in China. TCR sequencing covered about 13 persistent and approximately 20 newly diagnosed Graves' disease patients, around 35 samples in total. Study-wide findings and limitations: Compared with newly diagnosed patients, persistent Graves' disease patients had lower TCR Shannon entropy and fewer highly expanded clones, which suggests clonal expansion. The authors noted that the small sample size was a limitation that may lower accuracy. Sequencing and analysis were limited to the TCR beta chain. Preferential use of TRBV28, TRBJ1-2 and TRBJ2-5 was observed in persistent disease, whereas TRBV20-1 and TRBJ2-1 were favored in newly diagnosed disease. Patients with persistent disease shared more public clonotypes (roughly 2,900) than newly diagnosed patients did (966). The study examined only peripheral blood because the primary lesion, thyroid tissue, could not be accessed.

The time point label, as the study defines it: newly diagnosed GD, antithyroid drugs for less than 3 months. For both TCR sequencing and RNA sequencing, RNA was extracted from PBMCs using TRIzol. The diagnosis of Graves' disease followed American Thyroid Association guidelines. Patients were recruited from an endocrinology department in Xi'an, China. Each patient gave roughly 8.4 milliliters of peripheral blood, collected in an EDTA anticoagulant tube. Ficoll Paque Plus density gradient separation was used to isolate PBMCs, and no additional T cell sorting was done. RNA quality was checked with an Agilent 2100 Bioanalyzer and agarose gel, and concentration with a NanoDrop 2000. Reading the germline V gene (reference sequence) gives CDR1 LGHDT and CDR2 YNNKEL. The CDR3 has 15 amino acids, counting the end cysteine and phenylalanine. Here the CDR3 DNA is all that survives: 45 bases in frame from base 1. V is reduced by 8 bases and J by 0 bases, leaving a spacing of 13 bases between them.

Library preparation was by multiplex PCR. TCRdb records Illumina HiSeq 4000 as the sequencer. CDR3 regions were amplified by Arm-PCR with iRepertoire HTBI primers to construct TCR beta libraries. Before sequencing, the PCR products underwent gel purification. Per the authors' processing: Across samples, roughly 60 TRBV and 13 to 15 TRBJ segments were identified and used for gene usage analysis of CDR3 amino acid clonotypes. Filtered high-quality paired reads were merged into contigs using COPE and FqMerger. BLAST was used to align contigs to IMGT TRBV, TRBD and TRBJ reference genes, with CDR3 defined following IMGT. Clonotypes above 0.1% frequency were classified as highly expanded clones. Shannon entropy was used to measure repertoire diversity, and the Gini coefficient was used to measure V-J evenness. A clonotype was considered public if more than one individual shared it. TCRdb applied fastp at Q25 and MiXCR to the public reads, then kept only in-frame beta chains. All rows with the same CDR3 protein become a single entry with the most common DNA and genes. TCRdb, not the original authors, processed these V and J calls. Recorded for this sample are around 480,000 distinct CDR3 sequences; 15% to 20% of them occurred a single time. 20% to 25% of the sample rests with the top ten.

The sample holds a few counts of this clonotype. Its antigen has not been determined. Base-call qualities are not available, and no considerably larger clone is one nucleotide away. The sample was also linked to a second study, of T cells in Graves' hyperthyroidism and ophthalmopathy. As that second paper reports: Graves' hyperthyroidism was defined as stable when no progression to ophthalmopathy occurred over 18 months of follow-up. Hyperthyroidism patients were aged 18 to 65 years and newly diagnosed, with disease duration of less than 2 months. Any patient with an uncontrolled infection, another autoimmune disease, pregnancy or lactation was excluded. Diagnoses were based on clinical symptoms, serum thyroxine and TRAb, thyroid ultrasound and orbital computed tomography. The TCR CDR3 was subjected to a first round of RT-PCR using the HTBI primer set and the Qiagen OneStep RT-PCR kit. Most expanded thyroid clonotypes (frequency above 0.001) were also found in blood, which suggests that blood repertoires may mirror thyroid immune responses. Ophthalmopathy was separated from stable hyperthyroidism by a 13 V-J signature model, with around 90% sensitivity and about 81% specificity obtained in cross-validation and 80%/75% obtained in testing. In validation, the model predicted progression to ophthalmopathy a median of around 6.5 months before onset, with around 70% sensitivity and 72.22% specificity. To identify TCR V-J signatures that set the groups apart, the researchers used a discovery cohort of about a hundred patients, made up of 40 to 45 with Graves' ophthalmopathy and around 58 with stable Graves' hyperthyroidism. Prospective prediction of ophthalmopathy was tested in an independent validation cohort consisting of 18 to 20 hyperthyroidism patients and around 16 patients who later progressed to ophthalmopathy. The roughly 99 discovery patients were divided at random into training and test sets in a 7:3 ratio. Thyroid tissue and blood T-cell repertoires from roughly six Graves' hyperthyroidism patients were also compared in the study. After sampling, hyperthyroidism patients received methimazole starting at 30 mg daily, and ophthalmopathy patients received high-dose intravenous methylprednisolone. A second multiplex PCR round built the libraries, followed by size selection and purification. Paired-end sequencing of the libraries was performed with 100 bp reads on an Illumina HiSeq2000. SOAPnuke was used to process the raw data, removing reads that contained adapters or uncalled bases, had a mean Phred below 15, or lacked an exact match to the constant primer or identifier. COPE v1.2.5 was used to merge the high-quality paired reads, and each unique nucleotide sequence was defined as a clonotype. MiTCR v1.1 was used to align the clonotypes against IMGT TRBV, TRBD and TRBJ reference segments. Only V-J combinations with frequency above 0.0001, covering approximately 99% of repertoires, were analysed. A TCS score was defined as the ratio between F50 (clonal expansion) and ExV (chaos), using BLOSUM62-based TCRdist between CDR3 peptides within each V-J. Welch's t-statistics and random forest reduced 500 to 550 V-J features to 13, which were used in a naive Bayes classifier (R e1071). No statistical method was used to set the sample size in advance, and investigators knew the group allocation. The paper describes TCR Vbeta CDR3 sequencing of around 130 peripheral blood samples, made up of 43 ophthalmopathy patients, more than 70 hyperthyroidism patients and about 17 progressor patients.

Sample: peripheral blood mononuclear cells (PBMCs), taken at new diagnosis, from a patient treated with antithyroid drugs. The rearrangement joined TRBV3-1 to TRBJ1-4; the best D guess is TRBD1, with 5 bases matching. The TCR originated in a middle-aged woman with Graves disease. Donor details come from another sample of the same person, matched by shared clones. Here is the DNA: TGTGCCAGCGGGACCGTGGGGACAACTAATGAAAAACTGTTTTTT. Translated, it gives CASGTVGTTNEKLFF.